The following is a T cell receptor (beta chain) sequence with its context. The data stem from a study of T cells after yellow fever vaccination. This CDR3 region has 15 residues. Unmatched junction bases numbered 4, after V lost 4 bases and J lost 2 bases. CDR1 and CDR2 (germline): KGHDR, SFDVKD. Each CDR3 protein gets one entry after TCRdb re-called the 5' RACE reads with MiXCR. This sample yields approximately 300,000 distinct CDR3 sequences, of which roughly 6.8% are seen a single time; roughly a sixth belongs to the top ten. The receptor's source is a man aged 18 to 29 who received the YFV17D yellow fever vaccine. The starting material was PBMCs, obtained approximately 40 days after the first yellow fever vaccination. The J gene is TRBJ2-3, the V gene TRBV24-1; 8 bases are shared with TRBD2. This CDR3 is CATSELAGNTDTQYF. Written as DNA, the CDR3 is TGTGCCACCAGTGAATTAGCGGGGAACACAGATACGCAGTATTTT.